The clone carrying this TCR beta chain was recorded only once. No antigen is known for it. Naive and memory CD4+ T cells came from enriched cryopreserved PBMCs. The assay was immunoSEQ multiplex PCR, and TCRdb's table has in-frame clones only and misses some. The data hold about 38,000 clones, with around 89% observed a single time. This specimen comes from a study of CD4 T cells in relation to SARS-CoV-2 and coronaviruses. General study points: In approximately 70% of donors, memory CD4+ clonotypes crossrecognized SARS-CoV-2 and at least one common cold coronavirus spike. No crossreactivity against non-spike viral proteins was tested here. Culture-expanded clones reflect memory recall rather than primary priming during culture.

The V gene's germline CDR1 is KGHSH and CDR2 LQKENI. V gave up 0 bases and J gave up 1 base, with 8 bases separating them. This CDR3 region has 15 residues. Sequencing was performed on memory CD4+ T cells from PBMCs. The sequence was collected from an adult with COVID-19. V is TRBV18 and J is TRBJ2-3; perhaps D is TRBD1 or TRBD2 (5 bases each). The CDR3 nucleotides are TGTGCCAGCTCACCACCACTAGGGGGCACAGATACGCAGTATTTT. Translated: CASSPPLGGTDTQYF.